One and the same sample provided the 3 T cell receptor beta chains below, sequenced in a study of blood T cell repertoires in COVID-19. The data were produced by immunoSEQ multiplex PCR, yet TCRdb's version contains in-frame clones alone and is incomplete. The table lists 200,000 to 250,000 clones, around nine tenths of them singletons, with 1.5% in the top ten. Sequenced: peripheral blood. The receptors come from a man between 18 and 35 years old with active or convalescent COVID-19.

V is TRBV29-1 and J is TRBJ1-2; D unresolved. The length of the CDR3 is 13 residues. Trimming pared 0 bases from V and 3 bases from J, leaving 8 bases between. CDR1 SQVTM and CDR2 ANQGSEA come from the germline V gene. CDR3 protein: CSVEDFGDYGYTF. CDR3 coding DNA: TGCAGCGTTGAAGATTTCGGGGACTATGGCTACACCTTC. The full variable domain, its missing parts supplied by reference TRBV29-1 and TRBJ1-2, is SAVISQKPSRDICQRGTSLTIQCQVDSQVTMMFWYRQQPGQSLTLIATANQGSEATYESGFVIDKFPISRPNLTFSTLTVSNMSPEDSSIYLCSVEDFGDYGYTFGSGTRLTVV.

The chain recombines TRBV24-1 with TRBJ1-2; possible D gene TRBD1, 5 bases. V was shortened by 0 bases and J by 2 bases, with 12 bases between the two germline ends. Germline V gives CDR1 KGHDR, CDR2 SFDVKD. This CDR3 has 16 residues. CDR3: CATSDLKRGGNYGYTF. In nucleotides, the CDR3 is TGTGCCACCAGTGATTTGAAGAGGGGAGGAAACTATGGCTACACCTTC.

This clone has a single count. The rearrangement joins TRBV21-1 to TRBJ2-4; the table's D call TRBD2 went unverified against the DNA. TRBV21-1 is marked as a pseudogene. The CDR3 consists of 18 residues. The CDR3 spells CASSKGGRPGGAKNIQYF. The DNA for the CDR3 is TGTGCCAGCAGCAAAGGTGGACGACCCGGGGGAGCCAAAAACATTCAGTACTTC.